Following are 17 T cell receptor beta chains from one sample sequenced in a study of shared clonotypes between healthy human individuals. TCRdb keeps only in-frame clones here, not all; method: immunoSEQ multiplex PCR. The table has roughly 1,500,000 clones, roughly 98.5% seen once. The sample comprised naive CD4+ T cells sorted from blood. Described subset: CD45RA+ positively selected. The receptors stem from a man younger than 40 in good health.

This sequence joins TRBV5-4 and TRBJ2-7, with D possibly TRBD1 on 6 matching bases. The V end lost 0 bases, the J end lost 4 bases, and 14 bases lay between the germline ends. In germline, CDR1 is SGHNT, CDR2 YYREEE (reference sequence). This CDR3 region has 15 residues. Written as DNA, the CDR3 is TGTGCCAGCAGCTTGGCGAACAGGGCGTCTTACGAGCAGTACTTC. It is translated as CASSLANRASYEQYF.

The J gene is TRBJ2-7, the V gene TRBV10-3; 10 nucleotides line up with TRBD2. This CDR3 comprises 14 residues. CDR1 and CDR2 from the germline V gene are ENHRY and SYGVKD. With V trimmed by 5 bases and J by 6 bases, 7 bases remained unmatched. CDR3 DNA: TGTGCCATCAGTCCACTAGCGGGACTCGGCGAGCAGTACTTC. It codes for CAISPLAGLGEQYF.

The V gene is TRBV5-4, the J gene TRBJ2-5, with 12 positions matching TRBD2. Germline V gene data show CDR1 as SGHNT and CDR2 as YYREEE (reference sequence). The CDR3 length is 16 residues. With V trimmed by 3 bases and J by 5 bases, 8 bases remained unmatched. The CDR3 here is CASSSPLAGGRETQYF. For the CDR3, the DNA is TGTGCCAGCAGCTCCCCACTAGCGGGAGGTAGGGAGACCCAGTACTTC. Drawing the rest from reference TRBV5-4 and TRBJ2-5, the complete variable domain is ETGVTQSPTHLIKTRGQQVTLRCSSQSGHNTVSWYQQALGQGPQFIFQYYREEENGRGNFPPRFSGLQFPNYSSELNVNALELDDSALYLCASSSPLAGGRETQYFGPGTRLLVL.

The chain is built from TRBV28 and TRBJ2-3; no firm D call. The CDR3 extends over 12 amino acids. Germline V CDR1 and CDR2: MDHEN, SYDVKM. Trimming removed 5 bases from V and 4 bases from J, with 7 bases in between. The CDR3 region is CASSGDSDTQYF. The CDR3 DNA follows: TGTGCCAGCAGTGGTGACTCAGATACGCAGTATTTT.

This rearrangement joins TRBV5-1 to TRBJ1-5, with a tentative D call TRBD1 (5 bases). The CDR3 totals 15 residues. The germline V gene encodes CDR1 SGHRS and CDR2 YFSETQ. Trimming cost V 0 bases and J 2 bases, with 9 bases left between them. DNA of the CDR3: TGCGCCAGCAGCTTGGAGGGGTATGGCAATCAGCCCCAGCATTTT. Translation gives CASSLEGYGNQPQHF.

The chain has TRBV11-3 and TRBJ2-1; 10 nucleotides line up with TRBD2. Unmatched junction bases numbered 4, after V lost 4 bases and J lost 7 bases. In germline, CDR1 is SGHNT, CDR2 YENEEA. The CDR3 runs 14 residues. The CDR3 nucleotides read TGTGCCAGCAGCTCTAGCGGGAGTATGAATGAGCAGTTCTTC. It encodes CASSSSGSMNEQFF.

The chain joins TRBV6-6 to TRBJ1-5; D is uncertain. V was clipped by 6 bases and J by 4 bases, with 7 bases between them. The CDR3 covers 12 residues. Germline values: CDR1 MNHNY, CDR2 SVGAGI (reference sequence). The CDR3 is CASSKSNQPQHF. Here the CDR3 DNA reads TGTGCCAGCAGCAAGAGTAATCAGCCCCAGCATTTT.

CDR3 sequence reads: CASSAGLEGYEQYF. Written as DNA, the CDR3 is TGTGCCAGCAGCGCGGGACTAGAGGGCTACGAGCAGTACTTC. The chain has TRBV9 and TRBJ2-7; 8 nucleotides align to TRBD2. V lost 3 bases to trimming and J lost 3 bases; unmatched junction nucleotides: 5. Germline V CDR1 and CDR2: SGDLS, YYNGEE. The CDR3 consists of 14 residues.

This clone was detected a few times. J is TRBJ1-4 and V is TRBV2; D remains unclear. The CDR3 extends over 13 amino acids. V lost 6 bases, J lost 6 bases, and 11 bases lay in between. Germline CDR1 and CDR2: SNHLY and FYNNEI. This CDR3 is CASRTWEDEKLFF. Here the CDR3 DNA reads TGTGCCAGCAGGACGTGGGAGGATGAAAAACTGTTTTTT.

V is TRBV28 and J is TRBJ1-2, with D perhaps matching TRBD1 (5 bases). The germline CDR1 and CDR2 sequences are MDHEN and SYDVKM. With 3 bases removed from V and 0 bases from J, the gap between germline ends came to 17 bases. The length of the CDR3 is 17 residues. The CDR3, as DNA: TGTGCCAGCAGTTTCATCCCCGCGAGGGGAGCTAACTATGGCTACACCTTC. This gives the protein CASSFIPARGANYGYTF.

The V and J genes are TRBV6-5 and TRBJ1-1, with D possibly matching TRBD1 (5 bases). Trimming took 2 bases from V and 2 from J, leaving 12 bases between them. Germline values: CDR1 MNHEY, CDR2 SVGAGI. The CDR3 length is 15 residues. The DNA of the CDR3 is TGTGCCAGCAGTTACCGCCGGGACCCCAACACTGAAGCTTTCTTT. This codes for CASSYRRDPNTEAFF.

The chain carries TRBV30 and TRBJ1-3; no reliable D call. This CDR3 comprises 14 residues. Germline V gene lookup returns CDR1 GTSNPN and CDR2 SVGIG (reference sequence). Trimming removed 0 bases at V and 0 bases at J, with 6 bases between. The CDR3 spells CAWSVMNSGNTIYF. The CDR3 bases are TGTGCCTGGAGTGTTATGAACTCTGGAAACACCATATATTTT.

The chain recombines TRBV9 with TRBJ2-5; no clear D gene. This CDR3 has 19 amino acids. Trimming left V 3 bases short and J 3 bases short, with 27 bases between. Germline V gives CDR1 SGDLS, CDR2 YYNGEE. The CDR3 protein is CASSACLCIRVARKETQYF. The CDR3 nucleotides read TGTGCCAGCAGCGCTTGCTTGTGTATTCGGGTCGCGCGAAAAGAGACCCAGTACTTC.

As regards this clone: Other DNA sequences in the same sample also yield this CDR3. The V gene is TRBV27, the J gene TRBJ2-1; D unclear. Trimming took 6 bases from V and 0 from J, leaving 6 bases between them. Germline CDR1 reads MNHEY; CDR2 reads SMNVEV (reference sequence). CDR3 length: 13 residues. The CDR3 DNA is TGTGCCAGCAGAAGAAGCTCCTACAATGAGCAGTTCTTC. Amino acid sequence: CASRRSSYNEQFF.

Comments on this clone: Other nucleotide sequences in the sample specify the same CDR3. V and J are TRBV5-1 and TRBJ2-5; 7 nucleotides agree with TRBD1. Germline assignment: CDR1 SGHRS and CDR2 YFSETQ. V gave up 4 bases and J gave up 4 bases; unmatched junction bases: 4. The CDR3 spans 13 residues. CDR3 nucleotide sequence: TGCGCCAGCAGCCTGTGGGACAGAGAGACCCAGTACTTC. Residues: CASSLWDRETQYF.

J is TRBJ2-1 and V is TRBV19, with 7 bases lining up with TRBD2. Germline V gives CDR1 LNHDA, CDR2 SQIVND (reference sequence). The CDR3 sequence is 15 residues long. The V segment lost 5 bases and the J segment 3 bases; nucleotides outside the gene matches: 7. CDR3 coding DNA: TGTGCCAGTAGTGCTCGGGGAGGGGTCTACAATGAGCAGTTCTTC. It encodes CASSARGGVYNEQFF.

This clone has only one observation. The chain employs TRBV6-5 and TRBJ1-2; 7 nucleotides align to TRBD1. This CDR3 spans 16 amino acids. V shed 4 bases and J 4 bases; nucleotides not matched to a gene: 12. The germline CDR1 and CDR2 sequences are MNHEY and SVGAGI. The CDR3 spells CASSSARRTGVYGYTF. The CDR3 DNA follows: TGTGCCAGCAGTTCCGCCCGCCGGACAGGCGTCTATGGCTACACCTTC.